Sequencing of this T cell receptor (beta chain) was carried out in a study of Graves' ophthalmopathy and Graves' hyperthyroidism. Study context: Pretreatment peripheral blood was obtained at initial diagnosis.

Being free of ophthalmopathy for 18 months of follow-up defined stable hyperthyroidism. It was on clinical symptoms, serum thyroxine, TRAb, thyroid ultrasound and orbital computed tomography that diagnosis relied. The PBMCs used were ones drawn from about 9.2 ml of fresh peripheral blood. Germline lookup yields CDR1 MGHRA and CDR2 YSYEKL. Germline trimming cut 3 bases from V and 0 bases from J; bases unmatched to any gene: 2. The CDR3 is made up of 16 amino acids. The sequenced template was RNA, covering the TCR beta CDR3 region. The library came from an HTBI-primed first-round RT-PCR and a second-round multiplex PCR. TCRdb ran MiXCR on the multiplex PCR reads and lists one entry per CDR3 protein. The table records 400,000 or so distinct CDR3 sequences, 15% of them present only once. This clonotype has a handful of counts.

The rearrangement links TRBV4-1 to TRBJ1-6, with TRBD1 matching over 7 bases. This clonotype was sampled from a woman aged 18-29 years with stable Graves' hyperthyroidism. Sample: peripheral blood. The CDR3 region has the DNA TGCGCCAGCAGCCAGGGGGACAGCTCCTATAATTCACCCCTCCACTTT. Protein: CASSQGDSSYNSPLHF.